This T cell receptor (beta chain) is from a study of T-cell reconstitution after alpha-beta-depleted transplantation in children. The CDR3 runs 15 residues. Preparation of the TCRbeta library was carried out with unique molecular identifiers. Each CDR3 protein is one row after TCRdb ran MiXCR on the PCR reads. This table has some 390,000 distinct CDR3 sequences, about a fifth appearing once. The clonotype was recovered from a human donor who donated a stem cell graft to a child with acute myeloid leukemia. The rearrangement links TRBV21-1 to TRBJ2-7; whether TRBD2, the table's D call, matches the DNA was not checked. TRBV21-1 constitutes a pseudogene. The sequences come from PBMCs from the stem cell graft donor, collected from the stem cell graft. The CDR3 DNA sequence: TGTGCCAGAAAGCCTGAGGCGGGATTCGGATACGAGCAGTACTTC. Its translation is CARKPEAGFGYEQYF.